The sequence of this TCR beta chain was determined in a study of blood T cell repertoires in COVID-19. Turning to the study itself: The analysed material was cDNA or gDNA that came from T cells, B-cell-depleted T cells, or PBMCs.

Patients from Seattle were sampled longitudinally, starting during active infection. The ends lost 4 bases at V and 4 bases at J; junction bases unmatched: 7. The CDR3 consists of 14 residues. Germline V gene sequence: CDR1 SGHRS, CDR2 YFSETQ. This clone has more than one count but fewer than ten. Only in-frame clones appear in the TCRdb table, and some are missing; sequencing was by immunoSEQ multiplex PCR. The table includes roughly 90,000 clones, around 85% detected once. This receptor was obtained from an elderly woman with COVID-19, enrolled during active disease. The sequencing input was peripheral blood. This rearrangement joins TRBV5-1 to TRBJ1-1, with 7 nucleotides matching TRBD1. The CDR3 DNA follows: TGCGCCAGCAGCGGAACAGGGGTTGGCACTGAAGCTTTCTTT. Its protein product is CASSGTGVGTEAFF.